The following is a T cell receptor (beta chain) sequence with its context. The sample is drawn from a study of spatial heterogeneity in lung cancer. The overall study: Alpha-chain detections were consistently fewer than beta-chain detections among the sequences. Across the raw uncorrected reads, a unique TCR and UMI combination was observed, on average, more than ten times.

In TCRdb, the 5' RACE reads were re-called with MiXCR into one record per CDR3 protein. The sample records tens of thousands of distinct CDR3 sequences, around 12% being singletons. Time point specified: sample taken at primary tumor resection. No cell sorting; template was whole RNA from tumor, lung tissue or PBMC. This CDR3 contains 13 residues. Trimming cost V 6 bases and J 2 bases, with 14 bases left between them. The germline V gene has CDR1 DFQATT and CDR2 SNEGSKA (reference sequence). The V gene is TRBV20-1, the J gene TRBJ2-7; D is uncertain. The TCR sequence derives from a male donor with early-stage non-small cell lung cancer. The source material was PBMCs, sampled at surgery. The CDR3 loop is CSAAGPLPYEQYF. As DNA, the CDR3 is TGCAGTGCCGCTGGACCTCTGCCCTACGAGCAGTACTTC.